The source of this T cell receptor beta chain is a study of T cells in Graves' hyperthyroidism and ophthalmopathy. Authors of the study amplified TCR beta CDR3 regions from RNA transcripts. First-round RT-PCR targeting the TCR CDR3 was performed with the HTBI primer set. MiXCR, run by TCRdb on the multiplex PCR reads, gives a single entry per CDR3 protein. Of hundreds of thousands of distinct CDR3 sequences listed, over 35% are singletons. This clonotype was detected ten times or more. Trimming took off 4 bases at V and 4 bases at J, with 14 bases between the two ends. This CDR3 comprises 14 residues. Germline values: CDR1 SGHDT, CDR2 YYEEEE.

The chain couples TRBV5-6 to TRBJ1-1; D might be TRBD1 (6 bases). Sample: blood. The receptor was derived from a man aged 18-30 years with Graves' hyperthyroidism. CDR3 DNA sequence: TGTGCCAGCAGCGTACGACAGGTTCTCACTGAAGCTTTCTTT. This codes for CASSVRQVLTEAFF.